A single T cell receptor (beta chain) is shown here with its context. Its antigen is still unknown. Per-nucleotide qualities are absent, and no much larger clonotype sits a single base away. CDR1 and CDR2 are drawn from the germline V gene: MNHNS, SASEGT. Deletion took 7 bases off V and 5 bases off J, with a span of 19 bases between the germline ends. The CDR3 has 15 amino acids, counting the end cysteine and phenylalanine. Of the read, only the CDR3 DNA is kept; its 45 bases are in frame from base 1. Read against the paper, the sample's treatment or condition label means: roughly 11-day PBMC culture with coronavirus spike peptide pools or control peptides (ViraFEST assay). The ViraFEST assay, used in the study, expanded antigen-specific T cells with peptide pools and then identified the expanded clonotypes through TCR sequencing. The convalescent patients' positive SARS-CoV-2 PCR tests were from March to December 2020, which was before the Alpha, Beta and Delta variants emerged in the United States. PBMCs were cultured at 1.5 million to 2.5 million per well in IMDM supplemented with roughly 5% human AB serum and around 9.5 IU/ml IL-2, with roughly 9.5 ug/ml peptide pools added. On days 3 and 7, half of the culture medium was replaced with fresh IL-2-containing medium. Once the cells had been in culture for roughly 10 days, the EasySep CD4+ T cell isolation kit was used to isolate CD4+ T cells by negative selection. Ficoll-Paque Plus gradient centrifugation was used to isolate PBMCs from whole blood, and the isolated PBMCs were then either used fresh or cryopreserved at -140C. Each culture condition was generally run in triplicate wells.

The data were taken from a study of vaccination and CD4 T cells after COVID-19 (dated by TCRdb to between 2021 and 2022). Some background on the complete study: Convalescent patients had a positive SARS-CoV-2 result on nasal swab PCR, and of these patients, several had mild disease and one had severe disease. Participants received two doses of either the Pfizer-BioNTech BNT162b2 vaccine (n=8) or the Moderna mRNA-1273 vaccine (n=2). In ten to eleven COVID-19 convalescent patients and a handful of infection-naive healthy vaccine recipients, the spike-specific CD4+ TCR repertoire before mRNA vaccination was compared with the repertoire after mRNA vaccination. Culture stimuli were overlapping spike peptide pools from SARS-CoV-2 and from the common cold coronaviruses HCoV-NL63, HCoV-OC43 and HCoV-229E. Post-COVID blood samples from convalescent patients were collected a median of approximately 93 days after diagnosis, with a range of 35 to 161 days. Control cultures used a CEFX viral epitope pool as positive control, an HIV-1 Nef peptide pool as negative control, or no peptide. The time from the second vaccine dose to post-vaccine blood sampling had a median of roughly 70 days and ranged from roughly 12 to 241 days. In the convalescent cohort there were six males and four females, among whom were two Hispanic individuals, seven Caucasians, two Asians and one multiracial person.

Receptors were amplified or captured by PCR. TCR sequencing of DNA from cultured CD4+ T cells used the Oncomine TCR Beta short-read assay at the Johns Hopkins FTIC core. The QIAamp micro DNA kit was used to extract genomic DNA from the cultured CD4+ T cells. The Oncomine TCR Beta libraries from cultured CD4+ T cells were pooled using unique dual indexes and then sequenced on an Illumina iSeq 100. In the authors' own workflow: Non-productive sequences were removed, and CDR3s that did not start with C, did not end with F or W, or were shorter than 7 amino acids were discarded. Antigen-specific clonotypes were identified with the MANAFEST web application by comparing peptide-stimulated wells with reference and other culture wells. Positive clones required FDR below 0.05, an odds ratio above 5, and productive frequency above 0.1% in at least two of three replicate wells. Cross-reactive clonotypes were defined as significantly expanded in both SARS-CoV-2 spike wells and at least one common cold coronavirus spike condition. CDR3 homology was assessed with Levenshtein distances (stringdist) and unrooted phylogenetic trees (ape) in R version 3.6.1. The public reads were quality trimmed at Q25 with fastp and then assembled into clones with MiXCR by TCRdb, keeping productive beta chains. CDR3 protein duplicates are merged, each entry listing the most common genes and DNA. The V and J calls follow TCRdb's processing rather than the paper's. A total of roughly 18,000 distinct CDR3 sequences appear in this sample, 55% to 70% of them only once. The top ten hold about 8% of the sample.

Study-wide conclusions, independent of this receptor: Of the vaccine-specific clones found in convalescent patients, nearly all (304 of 307) were mono-reactive for SARS-CoV-2 spike instead of being cross-reactive with common cold coronaviruses. The study included relatively few convalescent patients and did not analyze early timepoints after natural infection. The median number of SARS-CoV-2-reactive clonotypes rose from 20 to 25 after infection to 38 after vaccination, but the change was not significant. Among the post-vaccine SARS-CoV-2-reactive clones in convalescent patients, a median about 86% showed up only after vaccination, which suggests vaccine-specific priming.

Sequenced material: CD4+ T cells from blood, cultured in vitro. This clonotype was sampled from a human donor who had recovered from COVID-19. Rearrangement joined TRBV6-1 to TRBJ2-3; the best D guess is TRBD2, with 7 bases matching. The CDR3 region has the sequence CASNHPGGAKDTQYF. The nucleotide sequence is TGTGCCAGCAACCACCCTGGGGGGGCGAAAGATACGCAGTATTTT.